Described below is a single TCR beta chain sequence and its context. Its antigen is undetermined. A much larger clonotype is one base distant, so this may be a read error. This specimen comes from a study of post-analysis software for immune sequencing data. Study conclusions and caveats: About 5 TRBV segments were significantly more frequent in patients than in controls. TRBV5-6, TRBV5-1 and TRBV20-1 were among these segments.

Unique molecular identifiers were built into the TCR beta cDNA libraries. T cells numbering roughly 0.85 to 11 million gave rise to 450,000 to 550,000 cDNA molecules. TCRdb re-called the PCR reads with MiXCR, one entry per CDR3 protein. The table lists about 210,000 distinct CDR3 sequences, 29% of them singletons. This CDR3 is built from 15 residues. V was clipped by 5 bases and J by 11 bases; unmatched bases: 15. The germline CDR1 and CDR2 sequences are SQVTM and ANQGSEA. Specimen: blood. This sequence joins TRBV29-1 and TRBJ2-5; 12 bases are shared with TRBD2. This sequence was found in a girl aged 2-17 years with multiple sclerosis. CDR3 nucleotide sequence: TGCAGCGTTTTTAGACTAGCGGGAGAGGGGAGTGAGCAGTACTTC. It yields the protein CSVFRLAGEGSEQYF. Complete variable domain (other parts from reference TRBV29-1 and TRBJ2-5): SAVISQKPSRDICQRGTSLTIQCQVDSQVTMMFWYRQQPGQSLTLIATANQGSEATYESGFVIDKFPISRPNLTFSTLTVSNMSPEDSSIYLCSVFRLAGEGSEQYFGPGTRLLVL.